The 5 T cell receptor beta chains below come from one sample, sequenced in a study of OX40 agonist ivuxolimab in advanced cancers. Profiled with immunoSEQ multiplex PCR; TCRdb holds only in-frame clones, not every one. The sample records 40,000 or so clones, around four fifths being singletons. The sample was CD4+ or CD8+ T cells sorted from blood, taken in a trial of the OX40 agonist ivuxolimab. The origin of the receptors is an adult with an advanced solid tumor such as melanoma, head and neck, liver or kidney cancer.

This chain joins TRBV6-5 and TRBJ1-5; a weak D match, TRBD1 (5 bases). Trimming left V 2 bases short and J 1 base short, with 6 bases between. The CDR3 contains 14 residues. CDR1 MNHEY and CDR2 SVGAGI come from the germline V gene. In DNA, the CDR3 is TGTGCCAGCAGTTACGGGGGGAGCAATCAGCCCCAGCATTTT. Encoded protein: CASSYGGSNQPQHF.

This clone was detected only once. This chain connects TRBV7-9 to TRBJ1-3, with 7 bases lining up with TRBD1. V shed 5 bases, J shed 4 bases, and the junction held 8 bases outside the gene matches. This CDR3 comprises 15 residues. The germline V gene encodes CDR1 SEHNR and CDR2 FQNEAQ (reference sequence). The CDR3 coding sequence is TGTGCCAGCAGCCAAGAAACGACAGGGGGAAACACCATATATTTT. It encodes CASSQETTGGNTIYF. Looking up the rest from reference TRBV7-9 and TRBJ1-3 gives the full variable domain: DTGVSQNPRHKITKRGQNVTFRCDPISEHNRLYWYRQTLGQGPEFLTYFQNEAQLEKSRLLSDRFSAERPKGSFSTLEIQRTEQGDSAMYLCASSQETTGGNTIYFGEGSWLTVV.

V and J are TRBV6-6 and TRBJ1-5; D gene uncertain. The CDR3 is 14 residues long. V shed 0 bases and J shed 7 bases, with 10 bases lying between them. Germline V gene data show CDR1 as MNHNY and CDR2 as SVGAGI (reference sequence). The chain's CDR3 is CASSYSSLEQPQHF. The DNA of the CDR3 is TGTGCCAGCAGTTACTCGTCTTTAGAACAGCCCCAGCATTTT.

A single count supports this clone. V gene TRBV13 combines with J gene TRBJ1-5, with D perhaps matching TRBD1 (6 bases). V was trimmed by 5 bases and J by 0 bases, leaving 11 bases between them. Germline CDR1 is PRHDT and CDR2 is FYEKMQ (reference sequence). This CDR3 contains 15 residues. The CDR3 spells CASSRGQLSNQPQHF. CDR3 DNA: TGTGCCAGCAGCAGAGGACAGCTTAGCAATCAGCCCCAGCATTTT.

This chain joins TRBV4-3 and TRBJ2-1; 10 bases agree with TRBD2. The germline CDR1 and CDR2 sequences are LGHNA and YSLEER. Trimming removed 2 bases from V and 4 bases from J; junction bases left unmatched: 5. This CDR3 contains 16 residues. The CDR3 DNA reads as TGCGCCAGCAGCCAAATACTAGCGGGGACTTACAATGAGCAGTTCTTC. Residues: CASSQILAGTYNEQFF.